This TCR beta chain was recovered during a study of blood T cell repertoires in COVID-19. Study-level background: The analysed material was cDNA or gDNA that came from T cells, B-cell-depleted T cells, or PBMCs.

Germline V gene sequence: CDR1 SNHLY, CDR2 FYNNEI. V dropped 4 bases and J dropped 2 bases, with 12 bases sitting between them. The CDR3 is 14 amino acids. Profiled with immunoSEQ multiplex PCR; TCRdb holds only in-frame clones, not every one. The data contain fewer than 35,000 clones, 85% to 90% of them singletons. The sample consisted of peripheral blood. The TCR comes from a man in his fifties or sixties with active COVID-19. This chain links TRBV2 with TRBJ2-7, with D tentatively TRBD1 (5 bases). The CDR3 reads CASSAEGATYEQYF. In DNA form, the CDR3 reads TGTGCCAGCAGTGCGGAAGGGGCCACCTACGAGCAGTACTTC. Full variable domain (missing parts from reference TRBV2 and TRBJ2-7): EPEVTQTPSHQVTQMGQEVILRCVPISNHLYFYWYRQILGQKVEFLVSFYNNEISEKSEIFDDQFSVERPDGSNFTLKIRSTKLEDSAMYFCASSAEGATYEQYFGPGTRLTVT.